This record looks at one TCR beta chain sequence and its context. Antigen specificity is unknown. Germline V CDR1 and CDR2: DFQATT, SNEGSKA (reference sequence). V was pared by 0 bases and J by 1 base, with 12 bases of the junction left unmatched. This CDR3 spans 18 amino acids. Time point given: pre-sensitization, week 0. Treatment indicated: therapeutic diphenylcyclopropenone sensitization with weekly scalp DPC. Ahead of applying each patch test, blood was sampled. The data belong to a study of human T cells and chemical hapten exposure. The study's findings and limits: The study found expanded TCRs formed significantly more large CDR3 similarity clusters than controls. All donors were alopecia patients, so their immunity may differ from that of healthy people.

Original processing methods: Per-sample TCR counts ranged from about 23,224 to 750,000, median about 100,000. TCRdb fed the RACE reads into MiXCR, producing one record per CDR3 protein. It is TCRdb's table, rather than the study itself, that gives the V and J calls and clone size. The table has 150,000 to 200,000 distinct CDR3 sequences, 25% to 30% seen once. This rearrangement joins TRBV20-1 to TRBJ2-5; 9 bases fit TRBD2. Sequenced here: whole blood, sampled in connection with sensitization to the hapten diphenylcyclopropenone (DPC). This TCR derives from a woman in her twenties or thirties with alopecia areata. Some clones in this sample may be carry-over from other donors' samples. CDR3 loop: CSARDSSGGRASQETQYF. DNA of the CDR3: TGCAGTGCTAGAGATTCGTCCGGCGGGAGGGCCAGCCAAGAGACCCAGTACTTC.